This entry features one T cell receptor (beta chain) sequence. This sample stems from a study of technical replicates of blood from several donors. Measured with immunoSEQ multiplex PCR; TCRdb has only the in-frame clones, and not every one. The table includes 70,000 or so clones, approximately 88% detected once. The CDR3 has 16 residues. Germline assignment: CDR1 MDHEN and CDR2 SYDVKM. Trimming took 3 bases from V and 5 from J, leaving 17 bases between them. The V gene is TRBV28, the J gene TRBJ1-5; D perhaps matches TRBD1 (6 bases). Sequencing was done on a sample of PBMCs. The clonotype was recovered from a human donor in good health. Some clones in this sample may be carry-over from other donors' samples. The CDR3: CASSFRRGGLDQPQHF. The DNA for the CDR3 is TGTGCCAGCAGTTTCCGGAGGGGGGGCTTGGATCAGCCCCAGCATTTT.